This T cell receptor (beta chain) was found in a study of CD8+ T cells in alopecia areata. Study-wide background: The protocol delivered tofacitinib for 6 to 18 months, then withdrew it for 6 months.

This clone was seen a few times. Extraction and reverse transcription of RNA yielded cDNA as the sequencing template. TCRdb's table, derived via immunoSEQ multiplex PCR, lists solely in-frame clones and lacks some. The repertoire consists of about 98,000 clones, with 35% to 50% occurring once and the leading ten covering 0.79%. The CDR3 runs 11 residues. The V gene lost 7 bases and the J gene lost 12 bases, with 16 bases spanning the gap. CDR1 SQVTM and CDR2 ANQGSEA come from the germline V gene. Sequencing used CD4+ T cells sorted from blood. The sequence came from a human donor with alopecia areata. The rearrangement joins TRBV29-1 to TRBJ2-1; D is uncertain. In nucleotides, the CDR3 is TGCAGCGGGTTTGTCGGCCGGGTGCAGTTCTTC. Its translation: CSGFVGRVQFF.